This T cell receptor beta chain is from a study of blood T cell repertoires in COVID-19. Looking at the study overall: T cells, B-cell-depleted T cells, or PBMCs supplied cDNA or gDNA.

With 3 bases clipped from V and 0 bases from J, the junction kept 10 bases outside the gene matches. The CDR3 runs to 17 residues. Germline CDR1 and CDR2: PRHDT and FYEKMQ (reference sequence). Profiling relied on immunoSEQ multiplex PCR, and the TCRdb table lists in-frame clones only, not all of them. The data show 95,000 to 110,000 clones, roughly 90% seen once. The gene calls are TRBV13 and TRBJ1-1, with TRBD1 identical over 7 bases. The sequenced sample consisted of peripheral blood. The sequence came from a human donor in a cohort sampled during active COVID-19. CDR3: CASSFRDSLGLNTEAFF. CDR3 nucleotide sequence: TGTGCCAGCAGCTTCCGGGACAGCTTAGGATTGAACACTGAAGCTTTCTTT.